These 15 T cell receptor beta chains came from one sample sequenced in a study of cytomegalovirus exposure and HLA in healthy donors. Primers for the PCR totalled 60 Vbeta and 13 Jbeta. Measured with immunoSEQ multiplex PCR; TCRdb has only the in-frame clones, and not every one. The profile shows about 140,000 clones, roughly three quarters of them singletons. The sequenced sample consisted of PBMCs. The receptors stem from a man aged 18 to 29 in good health and CMV-seronegative.

The chain recombines TRBV6-4 with TRBJ1-1; no clear D. The germline CDR1 and CDR2 sequences are MRHNA and SNTAGT. Between the trimmed V and J ends, which lost 2 bases and 11 bases, there was a span of 12 bases. CDR3 length equals 12 residues. The DNA of the CDR3 is TGTGCCAGCAGTGACGCGGGAGGAAAGGCTTTCTTT. The encoded protein is CASSDAGGKAFF.

The V and J genes are TRBV7-2 and TRBJ1-3; D remains unclear. CDR3 length: 12 amino acids. V lost 5 bases, J lost 11 bases, and 13 bases lay in between. Per germline, CDR1 SGHTA and CDR2 FQGNSA. The CDR3 sequence is CASSLIPEPIYF. As DNA, the CDR3 is TGTGCCAGCAGCCTAATCCCGGAGCCCATATATTTT.

V gene TRBV18 combines with J gene TRBJ2-7; no clear D. CDR1 KGHSH and CDR2 LQKENI come from the germline V gene. Trimming removed 3 bases at V and 1 base at J, with 7 bases between. The CDR3 loop spans 13 amino acids. This CDR3 reads CASSPKRSYEQYF. For the CDR3, the DNA is TGTGCCAGCTCACCTAAGAGATCCTACGAGCAGTACTTC.

As concerns this clone: The sample holds other DNA sequences that translate to the same CDR3. The chain carries TRBV28 and TRBJ2-7; the D gene is possibly TRBD2 (5 bases). CDR3 length: 12 residues. Germline V lookup: CDR1 MDHEN, CDR2 SYDVKM. Trimming stripped 2 bases from V and 4 bases from J, with 6 bases between. The CDR3, as DNA: TGTGCCAGCAGTTTAACGGGGTACGAGCAGTACTTC. Its protein product is CASSLTGYEQYF.

The chain couples TRBV11-2 to TRBJ1-1, with a weak D call TRBD1 (5 bases). The V and J ends lost 5 bases and 7 bases respectively, with 20 bases between them. Germline lookup yields CDR1 SGHAT and CDR2 FQNNGV. This CDR3 has 15 amino acids. CDR3 DNA sequence: TGTGCCAGCAGCCCAGCTATTGGGGCGCGGGATGAAGCTTTCTTT. Its protein product is CASSPAIGARDEAFF. Full variable domain (missing parts from reference TRBV11-2 and TRBJ1-1): EAGVAQSPRYKIIEKRQSVAFWCNPISGHATLYWYQQILGQGPKLLIQFQNNGVVDDSQLPKDRFSAERLKGVDSTLKIQPAKLEDSAVYLCASSPAIGARDEAFFGQGTRLTVV.

In nucleotides, the CDR3 is TGTGCCAGCAGCCAAGATTGGGGAGCCTCGTTCAATGAGCAGTTCTTC. It yields the protein CASSQDWGASFNEQFF. The chain combines TRBV14 with TRBJ2-1, with a weak D call TRBD2 (5 bases). Germline values: CDR1 SGHDN, CDR2 FVKESK. This CDR3 contains 16 residues. Trimming removed 0 bases from V and 6 bases from J, with 15 bases in between.

The chain links TRBV27 to TRBJ2-7, with 10 positions matching TRBD1. The CDR3 totals 14 residues. The V gene's germline CDR1 is MNHEY and CDR2 SMNVEV (reference sequence). V lost 6 bases and J lost 3; bases outside the gene matches: 5. Here the CDR3 reads CASSSTGGGYEQYF. DNA of the CDR3: TGTGCCAGCAGCTCGACAGGGGGCGGCTACGAGCAGTACTTC.

The V call is TRBV27, the J call TRBJ1-2, with TRBD1 matching 9 bases. Germline CDR1 is MNHEY and CDR2 is SMNVEV (reference sequence). Trimming at V came to 2 bases and at J to 2 bases, leaving 0 bases not matched to a gene. This CDR3 has 14 residues. The DNA of the CDR3 is TGTGCCAGCAGTTTAGGGACAGGGAACTATGGCTACACCTTC. It specifies CASSLGTGNYGYTF.

In DNA form, the CDR3 reads TGCAGCGTTGAAGATCGGAGAATTGGAACAGATACGCAGTATTTT. Its translation: CSVEDRRIGTDTQYF. The chain is built from TRBV29-1 and TRBJ2-3, with D unresolved. The V end was cut by 0 bases, the J end by 3 bases, with 13 bases between. The CDR3 runs to 15 residues. Germline CDR1 and CDR2: SQVTM and ANQGSEA.

This clone was seen only a few times. The rearrangement links TRBV29-1 to TRBJ2-3, with TRBD2 matching over 8 bases. The germline gives CDR1 SQVTM, CDR2 ANQGSEA. This CDR3 is built from 15 residues. J gave up 2 bases and V 7 bases, and 11 bases lay outside the gene matches. CDR3 residues: CSAADSGMYTDTQYF. In nucleotides, the CDR3 is TGCAGCGCCGCGGATAGCGGGATGTACACAGATACGCAGTATTTT.

CDR3 sequence: CASIRQGSNEQYF. The CDR3 nucleotides read TGTGCCAGCATCCGACAGGGGTCTAACGAGCAGTACTTC. The chain joins TRBV2 to TRBJ2-7; TRBD1 matches at 8 bases. The CDR3 has 13 amino acids. The J segment lost 5 bases and the V segment lost 7 bases, leaving 7 bases of the junction unmatched. Germline V gene lookup returns CDR1 SNHLY and CDR2 FYNNEI.

CDR3 in DNA: TGTGCCAGCAGCTTACAGTCAACTAATGAAAAACTGTTTTTT. Protein product: CASSLQSTNEKLFF. The rearrangement uses TRBV7-3 and TRBJ1-4; the D is unclear. The germline V gene has CDR1 SGHTA and CDR2 FQGTGA. The V gene lost 2 bases and the J gene lost 0 bases, with 4 bases spanning the gap. This CDR3 has 14 amino acids.

This clone is medium-sized (0.01 to 0.1%) within its sample. V gene TRBV7-2 combines with J gene TRBJ1-1; 10 bases align to TRBD1. Trimming took 4 bases from V and 4 from J; bases not matched to a gene: 3. CDR3 length: 14 amino acids. Germline V CDR1 and CDR2: SGHTA, FQGNSA. Here the CDR3 DNA reads TGTGCCAGCAGCTGGACAGGGGGAGGCACTGAAGCTTTCTTT. This gives the protein CASSWTGGGTEAFF.

V usage is TRBV6-6 and J usage is TRBJ1-5; 7 bases align to TRBD1. CDR3 size: 15 residues. Trimming removed 6 bases from V and 6 bases from J; junction bases left unmatched: 11. CDR1 and CDR2 from the germline V gene are MNHNY and SVGAGI (reference sequence). The CDR3 sequence is CASSLTGAFSQPQHF. CDR3 sequence (DNA): TGTGCCAGCAGCTTAACAGGGGCTTTTTCTCAGCCCCAGCATTTT.

The chain uses TRBV30 and TRBJ2-4, with 7 positions matching TRBD2. V was clipped by 3 bases and J by 6 bases; unmatched bases: 5. Germline V gene sequence: CDR1 GTSNPN, CDR2 SVGIG (reference sequence). The CDR3 sequence is 13 residues long. CDR3 sequence (DNA): TGTGCCTGGAGGATCGCTAGCGGAAACATTCAGTACTTC. Translation: CAWRIASGNIQYF.